This T cell receptor beta chain was captured by sequencing in a study of cytomegalovirus exposure and HLA in healthy donors. PCR primers comprised 60 Vbeta and 13 Jbeta primers. TCRdb's copy holds only in-frame clones and misses some; the assay was immunoSEQ multiplex PCR. The profile covers more than 65,000 clones, with about three quarters appearing a single time and 4.5% to 7% taken by the ten largest. To note about this clone: Its specificity is unknown.

Points from the study as a whole: Altogether, around 160 TCR beta chains were recorded as cytomegalovirus-associated.

Material: PBMCs. The TCR comes from a female donor in good health and CMV-seronegative.

The CDR3 loop is CASSFEGGPETQYF. In nucleotides, the CDR3 is TGTGCCAGCAGTTTCGAGGGCGGCCCAGAGACCCAGTACTTC. The V call is TRBV28, the J call TRBJ2-5; D perhaps matches TRBD2 (5 bases). Germline V CDR1 and CDR2: MDHEN, SYDVKM. Trimming removed 3 bases from V and 4 bases from J, with 12 bases in between. The CDR3 sequence is 14 residues long.